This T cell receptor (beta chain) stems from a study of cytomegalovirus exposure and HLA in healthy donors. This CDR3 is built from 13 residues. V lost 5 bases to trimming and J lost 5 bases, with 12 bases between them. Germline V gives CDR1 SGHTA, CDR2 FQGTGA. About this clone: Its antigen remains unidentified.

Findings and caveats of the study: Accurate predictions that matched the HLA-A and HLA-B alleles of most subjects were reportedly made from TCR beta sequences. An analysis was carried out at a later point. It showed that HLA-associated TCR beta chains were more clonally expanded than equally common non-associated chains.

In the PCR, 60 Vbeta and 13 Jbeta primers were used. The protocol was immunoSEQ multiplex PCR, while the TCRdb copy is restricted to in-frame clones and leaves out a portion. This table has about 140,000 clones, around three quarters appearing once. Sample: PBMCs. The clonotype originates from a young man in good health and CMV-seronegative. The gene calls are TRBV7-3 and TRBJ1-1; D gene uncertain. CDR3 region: CASSETAETEAFF. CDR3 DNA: TGTGCCAGCAGCGAAACGGCGGAAACTGAAGCTTTCTTT.